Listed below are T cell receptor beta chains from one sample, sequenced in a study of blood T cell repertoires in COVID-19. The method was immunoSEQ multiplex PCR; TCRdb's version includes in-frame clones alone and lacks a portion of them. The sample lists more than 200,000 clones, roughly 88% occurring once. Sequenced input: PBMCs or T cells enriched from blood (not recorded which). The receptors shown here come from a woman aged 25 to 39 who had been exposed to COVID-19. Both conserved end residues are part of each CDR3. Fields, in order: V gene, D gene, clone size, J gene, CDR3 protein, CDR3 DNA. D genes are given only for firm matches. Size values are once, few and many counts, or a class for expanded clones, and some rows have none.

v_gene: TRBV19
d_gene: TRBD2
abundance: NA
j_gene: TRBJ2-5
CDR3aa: CASIPSGSQETQYF
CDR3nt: TGTGCCAGTATTCCTAGCGGGAGCCAAGAGACCCAGTACTTC

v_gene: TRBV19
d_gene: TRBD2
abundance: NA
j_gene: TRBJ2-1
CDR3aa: CASSIVRGGSPNEQFF
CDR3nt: TGTGCCAGTAGTATAGTTAGGGGCGGGAGTCCCAATGAGCAGTTCTTC

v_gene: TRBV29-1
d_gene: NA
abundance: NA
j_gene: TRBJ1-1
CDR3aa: CSVGGQNEAFF
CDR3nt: TGCAGCGTTGGAGGACAGAATGAAGCTTTCTTT

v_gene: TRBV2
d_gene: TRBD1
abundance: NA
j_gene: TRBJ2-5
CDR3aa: CASSEGQGHETQYF
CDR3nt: TGTGCCAGCAGTGAAGGACAGGGACACGAGACCCAGTACTTC

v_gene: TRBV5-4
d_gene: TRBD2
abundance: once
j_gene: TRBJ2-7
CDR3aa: CASSLRTSGSDEQYF
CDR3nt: TGTGCCAGCAGCTTGAGGACTAGCGGGAGCGACGAGCAGTACTTC

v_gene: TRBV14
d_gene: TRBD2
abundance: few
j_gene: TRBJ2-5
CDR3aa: CASSYSPGLGGETQYF
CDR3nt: TGTGCCAGCAGCTACTCTCCGGGACTAGGTGGAGAGACCCAGTACTTC

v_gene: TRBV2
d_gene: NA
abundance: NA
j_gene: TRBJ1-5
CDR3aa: CASSANGVQPQHF
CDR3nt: TGTGCCAGCAGCGCTAATGGAGTCCAGCCCCAGCATTTT

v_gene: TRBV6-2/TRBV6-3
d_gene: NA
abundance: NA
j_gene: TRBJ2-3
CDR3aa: CASSYGASTDTQYF
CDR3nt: TGTGCCAGCAGTTACGGGGCTAGCACAGATACGCAGTATTTT

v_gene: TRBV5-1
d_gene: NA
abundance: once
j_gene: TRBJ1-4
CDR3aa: CASSLERGLNEKLFF
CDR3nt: TGCGCCAGCAGCTTGGAGCGGGGCCTTAATGAAAAACTGTTTTTT

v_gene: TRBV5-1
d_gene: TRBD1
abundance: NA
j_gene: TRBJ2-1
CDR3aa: CASSPGQSHNEQFF
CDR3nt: TGCGCCAGCAGTCCGGGACAGAGCCACAATGAGCAGTTCTTC

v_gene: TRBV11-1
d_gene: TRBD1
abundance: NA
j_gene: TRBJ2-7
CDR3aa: CASTPNTGDEQYF
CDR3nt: TGTGCCAGCACGCCAAATACAGGGGACGAGCAGTACTTC

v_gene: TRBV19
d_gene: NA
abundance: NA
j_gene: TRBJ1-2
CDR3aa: CASMDRGYGYTF
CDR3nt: TGTGCCAGTATGGATCGCGGCTATGGCTACACCTTC

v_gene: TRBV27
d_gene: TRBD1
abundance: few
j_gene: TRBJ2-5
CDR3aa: CASSLSRTGQKTQYF
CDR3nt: TGTGCCAGCAGTTTATCCCGGACAGGGCAAAAGACCCAGTACTTC

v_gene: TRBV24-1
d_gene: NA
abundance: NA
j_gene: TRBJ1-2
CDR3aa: CATSDDGQLYGYTF
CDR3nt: TGTGCCACCAGTGACGATGGACAGCTCTATGGCTACACCTTC

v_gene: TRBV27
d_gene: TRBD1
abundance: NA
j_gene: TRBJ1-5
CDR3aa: CASSLTGGSQPQHF
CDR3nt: TGTGCCAGCAGTTTAACAGGGGGGAGTCAGCCCCAGCATTTT

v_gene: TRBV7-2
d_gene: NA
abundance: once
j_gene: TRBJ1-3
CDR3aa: CASSPLGADLSGNTIYF
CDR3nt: TGTGCCAGCAGCCCCCTAGGGGCGGACCTTTCTGGAAACACCATATATTTT

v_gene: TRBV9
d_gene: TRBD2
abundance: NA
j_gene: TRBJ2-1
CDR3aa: CASSPSLGLGYNEQFF
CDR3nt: TGTGCCAGCAGCCCCAGTTTAGGACTAGGGTACAATGAGCAGTTCTTC

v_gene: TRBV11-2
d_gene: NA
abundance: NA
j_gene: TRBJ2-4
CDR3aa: CASSPRLVSNIQYF
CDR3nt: TGTGCCAGCAGCCCCAGACTAGTTAGCAACATTCAGTACTTC

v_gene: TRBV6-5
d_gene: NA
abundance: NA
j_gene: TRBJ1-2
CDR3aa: CASSYSSGTPGTF
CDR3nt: TGTGCCAGCAGTTACTCGTCAGGGACTCCGGGAACCTTC

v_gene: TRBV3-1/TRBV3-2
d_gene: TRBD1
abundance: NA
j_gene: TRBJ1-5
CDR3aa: CASSQGTGANQPQHF
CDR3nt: TGTGCCAGCAGCCAAGGGACAGGGGCTAACCAGCCCCAGCATTTT

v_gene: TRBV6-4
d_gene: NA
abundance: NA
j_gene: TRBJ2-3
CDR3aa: CASSDSGGLTTDTQYF
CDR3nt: TGTGCCAGCAGTGACTCAGGAGGGCTTACCACAGATACGCAGTATTTT

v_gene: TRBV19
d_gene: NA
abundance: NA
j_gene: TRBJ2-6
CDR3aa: CASSIGGPNVLTF
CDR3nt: TGTGCCAGTAGTATAGGGGGGCCCAACGTCCTGACTTTC

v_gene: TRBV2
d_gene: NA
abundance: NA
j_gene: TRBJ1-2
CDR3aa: CASSDPRCNYGYTF
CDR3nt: TGTGCCAGCAGTGACCCTAGGTGCAACTATGGCTACACCTTC

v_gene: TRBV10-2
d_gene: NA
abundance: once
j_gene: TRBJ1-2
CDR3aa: CASSEWTLNYGYTF
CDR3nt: TGCGCCAGCAGTGAGTGGACACTTAACTATGGCTACACCTTC

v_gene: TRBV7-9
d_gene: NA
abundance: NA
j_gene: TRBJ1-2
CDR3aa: CASSYRVGYGYTF
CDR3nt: TGTGCCAGCAGCTACAGGGTGGGGTATGGCTACACCTTC

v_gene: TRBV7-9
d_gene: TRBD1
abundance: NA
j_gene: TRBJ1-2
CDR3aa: CASSPPGGEYGYTF
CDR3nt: TGTGCCAGCAGCCCCCCAGGGGGAGAGTATGGCTACACCTTC

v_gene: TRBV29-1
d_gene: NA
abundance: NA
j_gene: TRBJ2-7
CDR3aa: CSVAGSSYEQYF
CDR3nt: TGCAGCGTTGCGGGGTCCTCCTACGAGCAGTACTTC

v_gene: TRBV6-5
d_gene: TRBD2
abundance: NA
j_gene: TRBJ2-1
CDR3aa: CASSYRTREFF
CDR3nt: TGTGCCAGCAGTTACCGGACTAGAGAGTTCTTC

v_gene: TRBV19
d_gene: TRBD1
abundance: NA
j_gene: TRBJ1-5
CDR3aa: CASKGQLDQPQHF
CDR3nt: TGTGCCAGTAAGGGACAGCTTGATCAGCCCCAGCATTTT

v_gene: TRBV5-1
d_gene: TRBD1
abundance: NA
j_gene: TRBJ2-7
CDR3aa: CASSLWPGQGAHEQYF
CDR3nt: TGCGCCAGCAGCTTGTGGCCGGGACAGGGGGCCCACGAGCAGTACTTC

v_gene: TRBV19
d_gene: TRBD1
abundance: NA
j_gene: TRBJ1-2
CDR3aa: CASSIGQGAYGYTF
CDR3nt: TGTGCCAGTAGTATCGGACAGGGGGCCTATGGCTACACCTTC

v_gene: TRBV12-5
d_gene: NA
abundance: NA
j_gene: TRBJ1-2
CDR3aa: CASGFLAGISPRGYTF
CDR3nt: TGTGCTAGTGGTTTTTTAGCAGGGATAAGCCCCCGAGGCTACACCTTC

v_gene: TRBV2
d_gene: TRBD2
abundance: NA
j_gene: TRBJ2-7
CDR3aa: CASRRTSGRNEQYF
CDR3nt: TGTGCCAGCAGGAGGACTAGCGGGAGGAACGAGCAGTACTTC

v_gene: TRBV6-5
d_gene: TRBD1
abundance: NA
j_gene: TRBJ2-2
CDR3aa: CASANRGRAGELFF
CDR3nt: TGTGCCAGTGCGAACAGGGGGCGCGCCGGGGAGCTGTTTTTT

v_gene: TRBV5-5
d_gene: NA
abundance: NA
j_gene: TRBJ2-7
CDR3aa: CASRTTPGHYYEQYF
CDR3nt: TGTGCCAGCAGGACGACGCCGGGACACTACTACGAGCAGTACTTC

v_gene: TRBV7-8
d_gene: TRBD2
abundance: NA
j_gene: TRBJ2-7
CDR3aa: CASSRPGLAGVSAGEQYF
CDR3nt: TGTGCCAGCAGCCGACCGGGACTAGCGGGAGTCTCGGCGGGAGAGCAGTACTTC

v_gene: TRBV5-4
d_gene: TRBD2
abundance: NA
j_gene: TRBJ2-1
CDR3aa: CASSFWGTKYNEQFF
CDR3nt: TGTGCCAGCAGCTTTTGGGGGACTAAATACAATGAGCAGTTCTTC

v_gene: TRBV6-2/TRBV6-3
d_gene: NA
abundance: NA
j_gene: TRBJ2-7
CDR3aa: CASSLRSYEQYF
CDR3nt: TGTGCCAGCAGCTTACGGAGCTACGAGCAGTACTTC

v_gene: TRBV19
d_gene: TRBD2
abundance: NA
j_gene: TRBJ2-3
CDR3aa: CASSIGLAVSTDTQYF
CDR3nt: TGTGCCAGTAGTATCGGTCTAGCGGTTAGCACAGATACGCAGTATTTT

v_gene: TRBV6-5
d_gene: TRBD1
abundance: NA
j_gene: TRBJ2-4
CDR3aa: CASSPDRGSIQYF
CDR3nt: TGTGCCAGCAGTCCCGACAGGGGGAGCATTCAGTACTTC

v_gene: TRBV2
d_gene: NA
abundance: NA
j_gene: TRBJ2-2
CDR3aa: CASSPDYSYTGELFF
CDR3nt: TGTGCCAGCAGCCCCGACTACTCGTACACCGGGGAGCTGTTTTTT

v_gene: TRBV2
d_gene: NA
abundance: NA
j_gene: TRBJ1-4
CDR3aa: CASSTGNEKLFF
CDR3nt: TGTGCCAGCTCCACCGGTAATGAAAAACTGTTTTTT

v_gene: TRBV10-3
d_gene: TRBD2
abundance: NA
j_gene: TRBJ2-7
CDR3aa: CAMKTSGRSHEQYF
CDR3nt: TGTGCCATGAAAACTAGCGGGAGGAGCCACGAGCAGTACTTC

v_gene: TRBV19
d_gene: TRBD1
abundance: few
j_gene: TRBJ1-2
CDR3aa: CASSSDRDYGYTF
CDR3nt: TGTGCCAGTAGTTCTGACAGGGACTATGGCTACACCTTC

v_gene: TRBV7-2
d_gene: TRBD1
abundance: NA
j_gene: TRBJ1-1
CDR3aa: CASSLWTGGTEAFF
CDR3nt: TGTGCCAGCAGCTTGTGGACAGGGGGGACTGAAGCTTTCTTT

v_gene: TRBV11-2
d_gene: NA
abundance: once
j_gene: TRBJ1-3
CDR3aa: CASSLIGGNAGNTIYF
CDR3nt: TGTGCCAGCAGCTTAATTGGCGGGAATGCTGGAAACACCATATATTTT

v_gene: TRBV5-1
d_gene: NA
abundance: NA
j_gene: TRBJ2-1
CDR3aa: CASSLNLAHYNEQFF
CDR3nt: TGCGCCAGCAGCTTGAATCTAGCGCATTACAATGAGCAGTTCTTC

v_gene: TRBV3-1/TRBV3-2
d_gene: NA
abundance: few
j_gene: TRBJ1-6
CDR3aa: CASSVAPGGNSPLHF
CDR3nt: TGTGCCAGCAGCGTTGCCCCTGGGGGGAATTCACCCCTCCACTTT

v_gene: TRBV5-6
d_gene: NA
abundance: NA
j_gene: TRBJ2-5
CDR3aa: CASSLASQETQYF
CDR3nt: TGTGCCAGCAGCTTGGCCAGCCAAGAGACCCAGTACTTC

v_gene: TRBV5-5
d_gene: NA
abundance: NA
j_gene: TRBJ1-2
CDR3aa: CASSLAGNYGYTF
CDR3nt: TGTGCCAGCAGCTTGGCGGGGAACTATGGCTACACCTTC

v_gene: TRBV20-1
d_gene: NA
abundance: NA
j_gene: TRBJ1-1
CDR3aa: CSAPGTEAFF
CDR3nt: TGCAGTGCTCCGGGGACTGAAGCTTTCTTT

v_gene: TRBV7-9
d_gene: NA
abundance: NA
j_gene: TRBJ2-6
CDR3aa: CASSPSGANVLTF
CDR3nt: TGTGCCAGCAGCCCTTCCGGGGCCAACGTCCTGACTTTC

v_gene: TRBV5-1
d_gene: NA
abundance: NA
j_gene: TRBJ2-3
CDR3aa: CASKGADTQYF
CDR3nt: TGCGCCAGCAAGGGGGCAGATACGCAGTATTTT

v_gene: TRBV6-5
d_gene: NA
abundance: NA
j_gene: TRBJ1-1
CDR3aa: CASSGGSGTEAFF
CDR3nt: TGTGCCAGCAGCGGGGGGTCCGGGACTGAAGCTTTCTTT

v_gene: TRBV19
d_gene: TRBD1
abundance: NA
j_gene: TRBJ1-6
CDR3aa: CASSTGTERSPLHF
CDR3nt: TGTGCCAGTAGTACCGGGACAGAACGGTCACCCCTCCACTTT

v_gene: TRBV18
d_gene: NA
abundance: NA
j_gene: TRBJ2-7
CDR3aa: CASSPETGRYEQYF
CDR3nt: TGTGCCAGCTCACCCGAGACAGGGAGGTACGAGCAGTACTTC

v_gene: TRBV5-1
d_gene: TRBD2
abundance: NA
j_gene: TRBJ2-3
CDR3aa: CASSLKIPGLAGNTDTQYF
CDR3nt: TGCGCCAGCAGCTTGAAAATACCGGGACTAGCGGGGAACACAGATACGCAGTATTTT

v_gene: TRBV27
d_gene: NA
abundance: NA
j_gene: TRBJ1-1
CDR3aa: CASSLYILGGEAFF
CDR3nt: TGTGCCAGCAGTTTATATATTCTAGGGGGAGAAGCTTTCTTT

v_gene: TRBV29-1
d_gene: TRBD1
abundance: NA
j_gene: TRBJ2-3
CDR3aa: CSASNFGQETDTQYF
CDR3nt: TGCAGCGCCTCTAACTTTGGACAGGAGACAGATACGCAGTATTTT

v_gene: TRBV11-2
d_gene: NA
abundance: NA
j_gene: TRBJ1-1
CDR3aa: CASSPLRETEAFF
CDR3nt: TGTGCCAGCAGCCCCCTGCGGGAGACTGAAGCTTTCTTT